This T cell receptor (beta chain) was found in a study of shared clonotypes between healthy human individuals. Clones were read by immunoSEQ multiplex PCR, and TCRdb kept only the in-frame ones, dropping some. The data hold approximately 2,000,000 clones, with about 94% observed a single time. The CDR3 is made up of 15 amino acids. The trim removed 2 bases at V and 6 bases at J, leaving 10 bases unmatched. Germline V CDR1 and CDR2: SGHRS, YFSETQ. Positive CCR7 selection of CD45RO-negative cells yielded the naive CD8 cells, and terminally differentiated effector memory CD45RA+ cells were excluded. The chain joins TRBV5-1 to TRBJ2-7, with 8 bases that match TRBD1. This TCR came from a man younger than 35 in good health. Some clones in this sample may be carry-over from other donors' samples. Sequenced input: naive CD8+ T cells from PBMCs. CDR3 loop: CASSFRQGPSGEQYF. CDR3 in DNA: TGCGCCAGCAGCTTCCGACAGGGGCCATCCGGCGAGCAGTACTTC.